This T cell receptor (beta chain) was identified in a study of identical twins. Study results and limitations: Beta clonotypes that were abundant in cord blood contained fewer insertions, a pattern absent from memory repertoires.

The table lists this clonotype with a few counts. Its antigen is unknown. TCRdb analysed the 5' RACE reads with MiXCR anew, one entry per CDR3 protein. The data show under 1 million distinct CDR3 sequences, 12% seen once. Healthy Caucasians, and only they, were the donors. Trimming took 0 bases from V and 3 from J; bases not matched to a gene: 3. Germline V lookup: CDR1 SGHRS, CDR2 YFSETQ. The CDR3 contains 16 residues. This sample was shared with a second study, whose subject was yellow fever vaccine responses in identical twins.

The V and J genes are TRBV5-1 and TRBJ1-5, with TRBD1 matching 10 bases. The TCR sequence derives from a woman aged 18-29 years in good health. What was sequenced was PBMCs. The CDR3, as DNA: TGCGCCAGCAGCTTGGGGACAGGGGGTATCAATCAGCCCCAGCATTTT. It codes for CASSLGTGGINQPQHF.